This entry features one T cell receptor beta chain sequence. In the authors' methods: Amplification from reference gene primers served as the basis for estimated nucleated cell counts. The method was immunoSEQ multiplex PCR; TCRdb's version includes in-frame clones alone and lacks a portion of them. From that table come the V and J calls and clone size; the DNA was used to work out D and trimming. The data hold some 97,000 clones, with around four fifths observed a single time. This sample is part of a study of blood T cell repertoires in COVID-19. Study background: The United States, Italy and Spain provided the acute and convalescent COVID-19 samples. The cDNA or gDNA used as material had been derived from T cells, B-cell-depleted T cells, or PBMCs.

The receptor was isolated from a man aged 65-85 years with active or convalescent COVID-19. The sample consisted of peripheral blood.

CDR3 nucleotide sequence: TGTGCCAGCAGTTCCGTGGGGGGGGGTTCCGCTGAAGCTTTCTTT. Translated, it gives CASSSVGGGSAEAFF. The chain has TRBV28 and TRBJ1-1, with D possibly matching TRBD1 (5 bases). V gave up 4 bases and J gave up 6 bases, with 18 bases separating them. The germline CDR1 and CDR2 sequences are MDHEN and SYDVKM. CDR3 length: 15 amino acids.